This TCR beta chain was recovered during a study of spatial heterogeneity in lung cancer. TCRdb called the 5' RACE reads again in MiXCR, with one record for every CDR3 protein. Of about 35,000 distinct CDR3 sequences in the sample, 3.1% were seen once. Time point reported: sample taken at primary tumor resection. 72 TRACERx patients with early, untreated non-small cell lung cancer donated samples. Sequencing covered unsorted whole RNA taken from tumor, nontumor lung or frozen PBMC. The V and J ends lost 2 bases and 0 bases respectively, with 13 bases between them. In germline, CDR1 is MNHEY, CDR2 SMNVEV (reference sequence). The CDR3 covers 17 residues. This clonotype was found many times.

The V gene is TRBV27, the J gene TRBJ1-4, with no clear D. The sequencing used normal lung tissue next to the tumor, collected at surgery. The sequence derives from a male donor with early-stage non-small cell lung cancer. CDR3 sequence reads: CASSLTQRQATNEKLFF. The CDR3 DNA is TGTGCCAGCAGTTTAACACAGAGGCAAGCAACTAATGAAAAACTGTTTTTT.